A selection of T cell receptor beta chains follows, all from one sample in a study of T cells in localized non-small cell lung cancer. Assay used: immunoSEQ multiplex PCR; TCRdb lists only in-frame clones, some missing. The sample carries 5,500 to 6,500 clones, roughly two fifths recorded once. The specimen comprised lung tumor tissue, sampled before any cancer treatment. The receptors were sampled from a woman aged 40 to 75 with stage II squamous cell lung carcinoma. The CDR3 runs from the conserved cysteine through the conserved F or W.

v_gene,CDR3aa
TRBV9,CASSVGYRVNEQFF
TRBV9,CASSSDRGDIQYF
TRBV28,CASRPYLTRELFF
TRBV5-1,CASSLGVHPYGYTF
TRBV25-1,CASSGQGQETQYF
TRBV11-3,CASTERATDYEQYF
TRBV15,CATSMGTDQADTQYF
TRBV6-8,CASTPGTYMTGELFF
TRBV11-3,CASSLYANLAGSNEQFF
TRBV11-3,CASLAPGSYNEQFF
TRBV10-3,CASETVSNQPQHF
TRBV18,CASSLDRVGYTF
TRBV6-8,CASSYPNRQPNTEAFF
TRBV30,CAWSVKGTEAFF
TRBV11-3,CASSPGTGGPYSTDTQYF
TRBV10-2,CASRTGMNTEAFF
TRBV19,CASSLSGNTIYF
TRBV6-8,CASSLGQENQPQHF
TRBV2,CASSRQGAQETQYF
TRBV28,CASRLQGITEAFF
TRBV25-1,CASSAGLPETQYF
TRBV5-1,CASSRMTGGYTEAFF
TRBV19,CASSPSYRETAPQPQHF
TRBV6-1,CAISEGHYGYTF
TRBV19,CASSAQGRGEKLFF
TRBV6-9,CASSYWPPGVPGNTIYF
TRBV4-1,CASSQAPDRLSGNTIYF
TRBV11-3,CASSPRLAGLPYNEQFF
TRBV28,CASSPAGGNYGYTF
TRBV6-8,CASSKGDTGELFF
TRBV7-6,CASSFHRETGQPQHF
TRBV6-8,CAIKGGSTGELFF